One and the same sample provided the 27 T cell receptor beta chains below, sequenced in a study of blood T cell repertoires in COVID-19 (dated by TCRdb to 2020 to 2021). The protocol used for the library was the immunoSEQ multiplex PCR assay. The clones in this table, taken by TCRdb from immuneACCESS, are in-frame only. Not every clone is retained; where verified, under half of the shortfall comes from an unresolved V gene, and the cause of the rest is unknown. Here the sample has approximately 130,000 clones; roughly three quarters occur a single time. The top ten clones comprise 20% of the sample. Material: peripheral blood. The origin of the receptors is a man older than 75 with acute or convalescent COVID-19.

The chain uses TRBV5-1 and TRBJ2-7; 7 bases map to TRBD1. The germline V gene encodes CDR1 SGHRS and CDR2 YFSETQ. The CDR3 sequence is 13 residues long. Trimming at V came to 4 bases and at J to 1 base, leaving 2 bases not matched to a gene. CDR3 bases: TGCGCCAGCAGCCAGGGACAGTCCTACGAGCAGTACTTC. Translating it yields CASSQGQSYEQYF.

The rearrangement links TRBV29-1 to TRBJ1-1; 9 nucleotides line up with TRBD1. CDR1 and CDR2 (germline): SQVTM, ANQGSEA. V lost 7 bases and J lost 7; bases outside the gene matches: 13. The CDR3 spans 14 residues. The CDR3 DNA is TGCAGCGGGAAGGAAGACAGGGGGTTTGTTGAAGCTTTCTTT. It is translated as CSGKEDRGFVEAFF.

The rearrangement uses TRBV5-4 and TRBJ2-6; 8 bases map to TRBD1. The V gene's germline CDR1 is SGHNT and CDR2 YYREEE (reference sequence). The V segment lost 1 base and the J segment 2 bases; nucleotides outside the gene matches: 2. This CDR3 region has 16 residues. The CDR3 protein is CASSLQGAAGANVLTF. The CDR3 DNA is TGTGCCAGCAGCTTGCAGGGGGCTGCTGGGGCCAACGTCCTGACTTTC.

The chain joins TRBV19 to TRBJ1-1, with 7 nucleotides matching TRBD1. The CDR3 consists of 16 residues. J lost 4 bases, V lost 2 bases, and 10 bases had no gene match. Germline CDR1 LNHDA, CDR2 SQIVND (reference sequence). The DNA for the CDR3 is TGTGCCAGTAGTATAATGACGGGACAGAAGGTCACTGAAGCTTTCTTT. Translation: CASSIMTGQKVTEAFF.

CDR3 coding DNA: TGTGCCAGCAGCTTAGTGGAGGGGAGGGAATACTTC. This encodes CASSLVEGREYF. The chain combines TRBV11-2 with TRBJ2-7; 7 bases match TRBD2. In germline, CDR1 is SGHAT, CDR2 FQNNGV. This CDR3 comprises 12 residues. V shed 1 base and J 13 bases; nucleotides not matched to a gene: 7.

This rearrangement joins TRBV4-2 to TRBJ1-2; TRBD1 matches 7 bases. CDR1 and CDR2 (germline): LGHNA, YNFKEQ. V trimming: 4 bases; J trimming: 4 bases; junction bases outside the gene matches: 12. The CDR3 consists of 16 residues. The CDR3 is CASSPRHGQDSYGYTF. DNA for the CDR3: TGTGCCAGCAGCCCCCGCCACGGACAGGACAGCTATGGCTACACCTTC.

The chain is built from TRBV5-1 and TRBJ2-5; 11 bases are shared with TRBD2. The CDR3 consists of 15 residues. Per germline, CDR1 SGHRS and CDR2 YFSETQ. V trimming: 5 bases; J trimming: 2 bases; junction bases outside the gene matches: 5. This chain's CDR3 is CASRKIAGGQETQYF. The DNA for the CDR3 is TGCGCCAGCAGGAAGATAGCGGGGGGGCAAGAGACCCAGTACTTC.

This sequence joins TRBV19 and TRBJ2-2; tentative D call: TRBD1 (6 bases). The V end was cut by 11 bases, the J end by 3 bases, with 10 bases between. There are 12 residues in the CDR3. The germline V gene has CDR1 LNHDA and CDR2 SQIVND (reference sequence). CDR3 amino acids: CAGGADTGELFF. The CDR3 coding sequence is TGTGCCGGGGGCGCGGACACCGGGGAGCTGTTTTTT.

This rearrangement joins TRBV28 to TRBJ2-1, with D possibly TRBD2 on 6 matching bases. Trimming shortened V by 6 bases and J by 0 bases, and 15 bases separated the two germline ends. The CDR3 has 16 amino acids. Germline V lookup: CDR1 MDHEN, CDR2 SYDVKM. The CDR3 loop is CASSPRGGSSYNEQFF. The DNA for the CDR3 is TGTGCCAGCAGCCCCCGTGGGGGGAGCTCCTACAATGAGCAGTTCTTC.

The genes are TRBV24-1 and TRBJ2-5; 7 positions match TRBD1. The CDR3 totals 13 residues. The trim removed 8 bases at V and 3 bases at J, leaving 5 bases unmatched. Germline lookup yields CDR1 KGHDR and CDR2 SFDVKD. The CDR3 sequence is CATTDTGEETQYF. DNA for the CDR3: TGTGCCACCACCGATACAGGGGAAGAGACCCAGTACTTC.

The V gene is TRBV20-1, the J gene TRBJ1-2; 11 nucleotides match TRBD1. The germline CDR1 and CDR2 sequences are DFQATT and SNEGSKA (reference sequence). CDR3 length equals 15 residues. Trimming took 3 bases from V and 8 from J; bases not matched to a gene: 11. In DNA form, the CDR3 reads TGCAGTGCTAGTCGTTTCGGACAGGGGGCGGAAGGCTACACCTTC. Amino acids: CSASRFGQGAEGYTF.

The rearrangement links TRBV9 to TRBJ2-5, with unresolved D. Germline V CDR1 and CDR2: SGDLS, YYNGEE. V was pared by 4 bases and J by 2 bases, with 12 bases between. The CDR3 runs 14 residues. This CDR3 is CASSLGSFQETQYF. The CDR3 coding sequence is TGTGCCAGCAGCCTAGGCAGTTTTCAAGAGACCCAGTACTTC.

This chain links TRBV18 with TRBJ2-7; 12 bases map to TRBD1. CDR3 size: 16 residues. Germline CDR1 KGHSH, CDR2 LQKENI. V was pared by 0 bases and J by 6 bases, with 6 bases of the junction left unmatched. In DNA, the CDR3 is TGTGCCAGCTCACCACCGCTGGGACAGGGGGCCGGCGAGCAGTACTTC. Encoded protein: CASSPPLGQGAGEQYF.

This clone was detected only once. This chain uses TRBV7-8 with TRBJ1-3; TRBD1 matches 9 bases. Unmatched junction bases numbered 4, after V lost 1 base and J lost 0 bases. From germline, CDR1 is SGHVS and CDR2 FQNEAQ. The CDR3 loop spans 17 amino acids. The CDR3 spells CASSLGGQGYSGNTIYF. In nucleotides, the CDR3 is TGTGCCAGCAGCTTAGGGGGACAGGGATACTCTGGAAACACCATATATTTT.

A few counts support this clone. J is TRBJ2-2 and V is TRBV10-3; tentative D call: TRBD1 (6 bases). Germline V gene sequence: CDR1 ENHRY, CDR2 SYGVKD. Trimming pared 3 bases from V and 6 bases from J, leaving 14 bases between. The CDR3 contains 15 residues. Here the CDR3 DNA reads TGTGCCATCAGTGAAAGGGGGAATGAGGCCGGGGAGCTGTTTTTT. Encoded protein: CAISERGNEAGELFF.

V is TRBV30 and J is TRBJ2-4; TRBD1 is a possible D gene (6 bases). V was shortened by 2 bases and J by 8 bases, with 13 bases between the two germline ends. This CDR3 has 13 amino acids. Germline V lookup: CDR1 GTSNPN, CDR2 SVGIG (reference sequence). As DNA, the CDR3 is TGTGCCTGGAGTCCACAGGGAGTTTACATTCAGTACTTC. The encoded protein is CAWSPQGVYIQYF.

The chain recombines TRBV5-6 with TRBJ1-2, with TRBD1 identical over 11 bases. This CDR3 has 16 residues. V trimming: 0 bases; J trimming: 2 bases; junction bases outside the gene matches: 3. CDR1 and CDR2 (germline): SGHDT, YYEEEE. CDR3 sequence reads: CASSLAGDRGNYGYTF. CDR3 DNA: TGTGCCAGCAGCTTGGCGGGGGACAGGGGGAACTATGGCTACACCTTC.

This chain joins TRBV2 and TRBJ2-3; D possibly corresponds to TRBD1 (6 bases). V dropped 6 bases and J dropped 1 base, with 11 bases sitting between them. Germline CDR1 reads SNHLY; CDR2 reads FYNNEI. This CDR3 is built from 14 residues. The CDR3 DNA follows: TGTGCCAGCAGGCTAAGACAGGGCACAGATACGCAGTATTTT. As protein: CASRLRQGTDTQYF.

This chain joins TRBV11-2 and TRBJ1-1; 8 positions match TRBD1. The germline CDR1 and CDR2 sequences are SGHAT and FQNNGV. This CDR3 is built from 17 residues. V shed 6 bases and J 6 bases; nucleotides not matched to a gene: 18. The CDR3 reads CASRQSRPGGGIAEAFF. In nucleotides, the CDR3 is TGTGCCAGCAGACAATCCCGCCCAGGGGGCGGTATCGCTGAAGCTTTCTTT.

CDR3: CATSRERPRRGPEAFF. CDR3 bases: TGTGCCACCAGCAGAGAACGCCCCAGGAGGGGACCTGAAGCTTTCTTT. The chain joins TRBV15 to TRBJ1-1; a possible D gene is TRBD1 (5 bases). This CDR3 region has 16 residues. Germline V lookup: CDR1 LNHNV, CDR2 YYDKDF (reference sequence). Trimming shortened V by 0 bases and J by 6 bases, and 17 bases separated the two germline ends.

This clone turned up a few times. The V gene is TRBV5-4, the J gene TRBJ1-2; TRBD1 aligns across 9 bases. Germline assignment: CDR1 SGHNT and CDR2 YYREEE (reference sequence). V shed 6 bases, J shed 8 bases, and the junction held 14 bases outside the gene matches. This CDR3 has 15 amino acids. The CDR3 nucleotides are TGTGCCAGCACCTCACCTACAGGGGGCGAGGGGGGCTACACCTTC. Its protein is CASTSPTGGEGGYTF.

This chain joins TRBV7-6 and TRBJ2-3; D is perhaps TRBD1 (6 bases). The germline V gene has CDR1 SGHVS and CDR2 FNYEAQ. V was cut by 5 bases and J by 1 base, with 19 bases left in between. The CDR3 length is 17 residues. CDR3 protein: CASSRQVPSYRTDTQYF. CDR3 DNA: TGTGCCAGCAGCCGACAGGTTCCGAGCTATCGCACAGATACGCAGTATTTT.

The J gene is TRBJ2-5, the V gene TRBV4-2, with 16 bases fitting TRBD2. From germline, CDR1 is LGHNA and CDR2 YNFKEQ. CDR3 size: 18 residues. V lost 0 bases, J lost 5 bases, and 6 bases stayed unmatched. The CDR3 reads CASSQDGTSGGARETQYF. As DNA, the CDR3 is TGTGCCAGCAGCCAAGATGGGACTAGCGGGGGGGCGAGGGAGACCCAGTACTTC.

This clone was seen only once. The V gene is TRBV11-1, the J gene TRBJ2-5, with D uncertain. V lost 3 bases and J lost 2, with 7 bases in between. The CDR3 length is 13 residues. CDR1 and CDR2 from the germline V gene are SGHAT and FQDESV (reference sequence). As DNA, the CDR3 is TGTGCCAGCAGCTTTACCTATCAAGAGACCCAGTACTTC. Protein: CASSFTYQETQYF. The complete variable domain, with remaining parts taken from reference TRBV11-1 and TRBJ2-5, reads EAEVAQSPRYKITEKSQAVAFWCDPISGHATLYWYRQILGQGPELLVQFQDESVVDDSQLPKDRFSAERLKGVDSTLKIQPAELGDSAMYLCASSFTYQETQYFGPGTRLLVL.

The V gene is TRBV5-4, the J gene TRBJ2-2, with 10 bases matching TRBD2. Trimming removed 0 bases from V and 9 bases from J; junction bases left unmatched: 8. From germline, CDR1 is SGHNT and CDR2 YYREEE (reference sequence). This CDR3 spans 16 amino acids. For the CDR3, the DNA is TGTGCCAGCAGCTTGGAGCGGGGGGGCCTTGTACGGGAGCTGTTTTTT. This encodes CASSLERGGLVRELFF.

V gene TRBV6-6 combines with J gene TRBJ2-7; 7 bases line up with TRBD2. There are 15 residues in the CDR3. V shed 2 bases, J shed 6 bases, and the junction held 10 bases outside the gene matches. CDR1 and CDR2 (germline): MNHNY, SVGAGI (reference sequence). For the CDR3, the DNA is TGTGCCAGCAGTTACAGCCAGGGAGGGTCGGGCGAGCAGTACTTC. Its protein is CASSYSQGGSGEQYF.

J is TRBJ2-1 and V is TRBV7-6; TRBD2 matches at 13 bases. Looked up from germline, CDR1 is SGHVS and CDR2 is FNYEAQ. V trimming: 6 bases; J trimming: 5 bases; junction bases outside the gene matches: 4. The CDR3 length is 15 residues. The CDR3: CASRVLAGGNNEQFF. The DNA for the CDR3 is TGTGCCAGCAGAGTACTAGCGGGGGGGAACAATGAGCAGTTCTTC.